One sample yielded the 27 T cell receptor beta chains listed below, sequenced in a study of PD-1 blockade in classical Hodgkin lymphoma. Time point specified: cycle 4 day 1 (C4D1), after less than 7 weeks of nivolumab. All patients experienced relapse after autologous stem cell transplantation, and brentuximab vedotin exposure was variable. Only in-frame clones appear in the TCRdb table, and some are missing; sequencing was by immunoSEQ multiplex PCR. The table shows 21,000 or so clones, with 70% to 90% occurring only once. The sample consisted of peripheral blood mononuclear cells (PBMCs), taken before the fourth cycle of nivolumab. The receptors here all came from a human donor with classical Hodgkin lymphoma.

J is TRBJ2-3 and V is TRBV9; no clear D gene. V shed 0 bases and J shed 0 bases, with 11 bases lying between them. The CDR3 has 16 residues. Germline V CDR1 and CDR2: SGDLS, YYNGEE. CDR3 nucleotide sequence: TGTGCCAGCAGCGTAGAGGCCCGCTCCAGCACAGATACGCAGTATTTT. This translates into CASSVEARSSTDTQYF. The full variable domain, in which reference TRBV9 and TRBJ2-3 provide the parts outside the CDR3, is DSGVTQTPKHLITATGQRVTLRCSPRSGDLSVYWYQQSLDQGLQFLIQYYNGEERAKGNILERFSAQQFPDLHSELNLSSLELGDSALYFCASSVEARSSTDTQYFGPGTRLTVL.

J is TRBJ2-5 and V is TRBV5-1; D might be TRBD1 (5 bases). Trimming stripped 1 base from V and 5 bases from J, with 12 bases between. CDR3 length: 14 amino acids. In germline, CDR1 is SGHRS, CDR2 YFSETQ. This CDR3 is CASSLWGPHETQYF. The CDR3 DNA follows: TGCGCCAGCAGCTTGTGGGGCCCCCACGAGACCCAGTACTTC.

The chain carries TRBV6-5 and TRBJ2-7; TRBD2 aligns across 8 bases. Germline CDR1 is MNHEY and CDR2 is SVGAGI. V was pared by 4 bases and J by 5 bases, with 10 bases of the junction left unmatched. The CDR3 covers 15 residues. The DNA of the CDR3 is TGTGCCAGCAGTTTCCACCCGGGGGGGCCCGACGAGCAGTACTTC. It codes for CASSFHPGGPDEQYF.

The J gene is TRBJ2-4, the V gene TRBV4-1, with D hard to call. Per germline, CDR1 MGHRA and CDR2 YSYEKL. Trimming took off 5 bases at V and 9 bases at J, with 26 bases between the two ends. The CDR3 consists of 17 residues. The CDR3 reads CASSIGRVGVRNIIQYF. The DNA of the CDR3 is TGCGCCAGCAGCATCGGACGGGTAGGAGTTAGAAATATCATTCAGTACTTC.

The chain joins TRBV18 to TRBJ2-2; D not resolved. With 5 bases removed from V and 2 bases from J, the gap between germline ends came to 3 bases. CDR1 is KGHSH and CDR2 is LQKENI in the germline V gene. CDR3 size: 12 residues. CDR3 residues: CASSINTGELFF. DNA of the CDR3: TGTGCCAGCTCAATCAACACCGGGGAGCTGTTTTTT.

The rearrangement links TRBV5-1 to TRBJ1-1, with unresolved D. V was pared by 0 bases and J by 4 bases, with 7 bases between. CDR1 is SGHRS, CDR2 YFSETQ, per germline. The CDR3 is 13 residues long. For the CDR3, the DNA is TGCGCCAGCAGCTTGGAGTCCAGCACTGAAGCTTTCTTT. Translation gives CASSLESSTEAFF.

The chain recombines TRBV19 with TRBJ1-2; D unresolved. Germline-derived CDR1 and CDR2 are LNHDA and SQIVND (reference sequence). The CDR3 is made up of 13 amino acids. Deletions cut 1 base from V and 8 bases from J, with 11 bases between. Written as DNA, the CDR3 is TGTGCCAGTAGTATAGGGGTCCGGCAGGGCTACACCTTC. Translating gives CASSIGVRQGYTF.

The chain combines TRBV11-3 with TRBJ2-7, with TRBD1 matching 7 bases. In germline, CDR1 is SGHNT, CDR2 YENEEA. V was pared by 5 bases and J by 0 bases, with 7 bases of the junction left unmatched. The CDR3 runs 15 residues. CDR3 sequence reads: CASSAETGDSYEQYF. CDR3 nucleotides: TGTGCCAGCAGCGCAGAAACAGGGGACTCCTACGAGCAGTACTTC.

J is TRBJ1-2 and V is TRBV27; 8 nucleotides match TRBD1. V trimming: 5 bases; J trimming: 2 bases; junction bases outside the gene matches: 7. This CDR3 region has 15 residues. Per germline, CDR1 MNHEY and CDR2 SMNVEV (reference sequence). CDR3 residues: CASSDRGSLNYGYTF. The CDR3 region has the DNA TGTGCCAGCAGTGACAGGGGCAGTTTAAACTATGGCTACACCTTC.

Written as DNA, the CDR3 is TGTGCCAGCAGTGAAACCGCTGAGGGGAACACTGAAGCTTTCTTT. This encodes CASSETAEGNTEAFF. The chain recombines TRBV6-1 with TRBJ1-1; D is ambiguous. CDR1 and CDR2 (germline): MNHNS, SASEGT. The CDR3 covers 15 residues. V was clipped by 2 bases and J by 1 base, with 11 bases between them.

The chain couples TRBV19 to TRBJ2-5; 7 positions match TRBD1. CDR3 length equals 15 residues. The germline gives CDR1 LNHDA, CDR2 SQIVND (reference sequence). The J segment lost 3 bases and the V segment lost 3 bases, leaving 7 bases of the junction unmatched. The CDR3 region is CASSILGQVEETQYF. The CDR3 DNA follows: TGTGCCAGTAGTATCCTCGGACAGGTAGAAGAGACCCAGTACTTC.

V is TRBV10-1 and J is TRBJ2-4; a weak D match, TRBD2 (6 bases). The CDR3 has 16 amino acids. Trimming stripped 0 bases from V and 3 bases from J, with 12 bases between. Germline V lookup: CDR1 WNHNN, CDR2 SYGVQD (reference sequence). DNA of the CDR3: TGCGCCAGCAGTGAGTCGGAGGGGCGAAGCAAAAACATTCAGTACTTC. The encoded protein is CASSESEGRSKNIQYF.

The rearrangement links TRBV5-6 to TRBJ2-1; D perhaps matches TRBD2 (5 bases). Trimming left V 2 bases short and J 10 bases short, with 13 bases between. This CDR3 spans 13 amino acids. CDR1 SGHDT and CDR2 YYEEEE come from the germline V gene. The CDR3 loop is CASSFFGIGEQFF. The DNA for the CDR3 is TGTGCCAGCAGCTTTTTCGGGATCGGAGAGCAGTTCTTC.

The V gene is TRBV5-1, the J gene TRBJ1-6, with 9 positions matching TRBD1. Germline V lookup: CDR1 SGHRS, CDR2 YFSETQ. V gave up 4 bases and J gave up 6 bases; unmatched junction bases: 5. The CDR3 sequence is 15 residues long. This CDR3 reads CASSEGQGTNSPLHF. CDR3 sequence (DNA): TGCGCCAGCAGCGAGGGACAGGGCACTAATTCACCCCTCCACTTT. Drawing the rest from reference TRBV5-1 and TRBJ1-6, the complete variable domain is KAGVTQTPRYLIKTRGQQVTLSCSPISGHRSVSWYQQTPGQGLQFLFEYFSETQRNKGNFPGRFSGRQFSNSRSEMNVSTLELGDSALYLCASSEGQGTNSPLHFGNGTRLTVT.

V and J are TRBV4-1 and TRBJ1-5; D unclear. This CDR3 spans 13 amino acids. Trimming stripped 3 bases from V and 2 bases from J, with 5 bases between. Germline CDR1 MGHRA, CDR2 YSYEKL. The CDR3 DNA sequence: TGCGCCAGCAGCCAGACCCGCAATCAGCCCCAGCATTTT. Protein sequence: CASSQTRNQPQHF.

In DNA form, the CDR3 reads TGTGCCTGGAGTCTACAAGTTAGCAATCAGCCCCAGCATTTT. Translation: CAWSLQVSNQPQHF. The gene calls are TRBV30 and TRBJ1-5; D remains unclear. V lost 2 bases to trimming and J lost 0 bases, with 8 bases between them. CDR3 length: 14 amino acids. The germline gives CDR1 GTSNPN, CDR2 SVGIG (reference sequence).

This rearrangement joins TRBV27 to TRBJ2-7; 12 bases agree with TRBD2. After removal of 7 bases from V and 4 bases from J, the junction contained 5 bases not matched to a gene. Germline-derived CDR1 and CDR2 are MNHEY and SMNVEV (reference sequence). The CDR3 contains 14 residues. Here the CDR3 DNA reads TGTGCCAGCACGACTAGCGGGAGTACTTACGAGCAGTACTTC. Encoded protein: CASTTSGSTYEQYF.

The gene calls are TRBV5-6 and TRBJ2-3; 7 bases are a match to TRBD2. This CDR3 region has 16 residues. Germline-derived CDR1 and CDR2 are SGHDT and YYEEEE. V was pared by 0 bases and J by 6 bases, with 10 bases of the junction left unmatched. The CDR3 here is CASSLVGGGIQDTQYF. In DNA, the CDR3 is TGTGCCAGCAGCTTGGTCGGCGGGGGAATCCAGGATACGCAGTATTTT.

The J gene is TRBJ1-2, the V gene TRBV19; 9 bases align to TRBD1. The ends lost 6 bases at V and 2 bases at J; junction bases unmatched: 4. Germline V gives CDR1 LNHDA, CDR2 SQIVND (reference sequence). This CDR3 contains 14 residues. CDR3 sequence (DNA): TGTGCCAGTAGGCCCGGACAGGGGAACTATGGCTACACCTTC. Its protein product is CASRPGQGNYGYTF.

The rearrangement links TRBV4-1 to TRBJ2-7; 10 bases map to TRBD1. The ends lost 2 bases at V and 3 bases at J; junction bases unmatched: 10. The CDR3 covers 17 residues. Germline V CDR1 and CDR2: MGHRA, YSYEKL. The CDR3 region is CASSQPDRGPHNYEQYF. For the CDR3, the DNA is TGCGCCAGCAGCCAACCTGACAGGGGGCCCCACAACTACGAGCAGTACTTC.

The rearrangement joins TRBV5-1 to TRBJ2-5; unclear D gene. CDR1 is SGHRS and CDR2 is YFSETQ in the germline V gene. The ends were cut back, 2 bases at V and 3 bases at J, with 11 bases in the middle. This CDR3 is built from 14 residues. The CDR3: CASSLRHLKETQYF. For the CDR3, the DNA is TGCGCCAGCAGCTTACGACATTTGAAAGAGACCCAGTACTTC.

The chain recombines TRBV6-4 with TRBJ2-2; D remains ambiguous. This CDR3 is built from 14 residues. Germline CDR1 reads MRHNA; CDR2 reads SNTAGT. Trimming pared 5 bases from V and 5 bases from J, leaving 12 bases between. The chain's CDR3 is CASSPRPLTGELFF. In DNA, the CDR3 is TGTGCCAGCAGTCCTCGACCGCTAACCGGGGAGCTGTTTTTT.

The chain is built from TRBV7-2 and TRBJ2-7; perhaps TRBD1 as D (5 bases). CDR1 and CDR2 from the germline V gene are SGHTA and FQGNSA. This CDR3 has 14 residues. Trimming removed 2 bases at V and 4 bases at J, with 12 bases between. CDR3 sequence (DNA): TGTGCCAGCAGCTTATCGCAGGGCCCTTACGAGCAGTACTTC. Translated: CASSLSQGPYEQYF.

The chain employs TRBV2 and TRBJ1-4, with a weak D call TRBD1 (5 bases). Trimming pared 6 bases from V and 0 bases from J, leaving 20 bases between. The CDR3 totals 18 residues. The germline V gene encodes CDR1 SNHLY and CDR2 FYNNEI. The CDR3: CASRGTFASIATNEKLFF. For the CDR3, the DNA is TGTGCCAGCAGAGGGACTTTCGCCTCGATTGCAACTAATGAAAAACTGTTTTTT.

The genes are TRBV16 and TRBJ2-3; D is undetermined. V was cut by 4 bases and J by 2 bases, with 10 bases left in between. This CDR3 is 14 amino acids long. Germline-derived CDR1 and CDR2 are KGHSY and FQNENV. The CDR3 region has the DNA TGTGCCAGCAGCCCGTATCTGACCACAGATACGCAGTATTTT. This codes for CASSPYLTTDTQYF. Full variable domain (remainder filled in from reference TRBV16 and TRBJ2-3): GEEVAQTPKHLVRGEGQKAKLYCAPIKGHSYVFWYQQVLKNEFKFLISFQNENVFDETGMPKERFSAKCLPNSPCSLEIQATKLEDSAVYFCASSPYLTTDTQYFGPGTRLTVL.

The chain employs TRBV15 and TRBJ2-4, with D perhaps TRBD2 (6 bases). V lost 0 bases, J lost 8 bases, and 8 bases lay in between. The germline V gene encodes CDR1 LNHNV and CDR2 YYDKDF (reference sequence). The CDR3 length is 13 residues. The CDR3 loop is CATSRDWGDIQYF. DNA of the CDR3: TGTGCCACCAGCAGAGATTGGGGGGACATTCAGTACTTC.

This clone was recorded a few times. V is TRBV27 and J is TRBJ2-7; possibly TRBD1 for D (6 bases). Germline V CDR1 and CDR2: MNHEY, SMNVEV (reference sequence). Trimming took off 8 bases at V and 2 bases at J, with 13 bases between the two ends. The CDR3 sequence is 13 residues long. The CDR3 reads CASLGAPTYEQYF. The DNA for the CDR3 is TGTGCCAGCCTGGGGGCCCCCACCTACGAGCAGTACTTC.